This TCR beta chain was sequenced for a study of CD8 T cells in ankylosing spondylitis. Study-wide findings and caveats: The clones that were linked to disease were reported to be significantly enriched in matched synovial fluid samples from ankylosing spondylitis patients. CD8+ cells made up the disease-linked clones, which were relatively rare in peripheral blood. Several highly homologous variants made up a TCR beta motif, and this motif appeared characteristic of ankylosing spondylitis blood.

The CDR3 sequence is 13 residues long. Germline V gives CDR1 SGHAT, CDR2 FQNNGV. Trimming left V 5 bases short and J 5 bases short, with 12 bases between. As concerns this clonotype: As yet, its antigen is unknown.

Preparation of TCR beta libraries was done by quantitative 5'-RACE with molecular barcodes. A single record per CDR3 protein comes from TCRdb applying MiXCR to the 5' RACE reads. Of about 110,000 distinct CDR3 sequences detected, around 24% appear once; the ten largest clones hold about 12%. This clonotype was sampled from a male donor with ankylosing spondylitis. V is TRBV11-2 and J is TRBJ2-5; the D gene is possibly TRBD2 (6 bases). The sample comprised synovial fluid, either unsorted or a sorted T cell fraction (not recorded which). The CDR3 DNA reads TGTGCCAGCAGCACGGGAAGCGGGGAGACCCAGTACTTC. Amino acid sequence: CASSTGSGETQYF.